Shown below are 24 T cell receptor beta chains from a single sample sequenced in a study of blood T cells in healthy people across ages. Sample-barcoded 5' priming and a J-beta primer mix drove a second PCR of 7 to 11 cycles. TCRdb re-called the 5' RACE reads through MiXCR, storing one row per CDR3 protein. Among about 640,000 distinct CDR3 sequences, around 54% were seen once, and the ten largest hold 30% to 40%. Sequencing input: blood. The origin of the receptors is a man in his fifties or sixties in good health.

The CDR3 loop reads CASSLTQGSETEAFF. CDR3 nucleotides: TGCGCCAGCAGCTTGACCCAGGGGAGTGAGACTGAAGCTTTCTTT. The chain recombines TRBV5-1 with TRBJ1-1; a weak D match, TRBD1 (6 bases). The CDR3 consists of 15 residues. Germline V gene lookup returns CDR1 SGHRS and CDR2 YFSETQ. V was cut by 1 base and J by 5 bases, with 15 bases left in between.

The genes are TRBV10-3 and TRBJ1-1; D call uncertain. The CDR3 has 12 residues. With 11 bases removed from V and 7 bases from J, the gap between germline ends came to 17 bases. The germline V gene encodes CDR1 ENHRY and CDR2 SYGVKD. CDR3 bases: TGTGCCGCCACGGATTTACAGAGTGAAGCTTTCTTT. Its translation: CAATDLQSEAFF.

The chain combines TRBV2 with TRBJ2-2; 12 bases agree with TRBD1. The trim removed 5 bases at V and 6 bases at J, leaving 7 bases unmatched. The V gene's germline CDR1 is SNHLY and CDR2 FYNNEI. This CDR3 is 16 amino acids long. CDR3 residues: CASSPWDRGQAGELFF. As DNA, the CDR3 is TGTGCCAGCAGTCCCTGGGACAGGGGGCAAGCCGGGGAGCTGTTTTTT.

The chain couples TRBV5-5 to TRBJ2-3, with D perhaps given as TRBD1 or TRBD2 (6 bases each). CDR1 is SGHKS, CDR2 YYEKEE, per germline (reference sequence). Trimming pared 4 bases from V and 0 bases from J, leaving 21 bases between. CDR3 length: 18 residues. The CDR3 spells CASSPYPGAKASTDTQYF. The CDR3 DNA follows: TGTGCCAGCAGCCCCTATCCGGGGGCGAAAGCTAGCACAGATACGCAGTATTTT.

Worth noting for this clonotype: Being one base from a much bigger clone, this may be a read error. CDR3 residues: CASSPRAGLYGYTF. In DNA, the CDR3 is TGTGCCAGCAGTCCACGGGCTGGCCTCTATGGCTACACCTTC. V is TRBV27 and J is TRBJ1-2, with D unresolved. The CDR3 runs to 14 residues. Deletions cut 5 bases from V and 4 bases from J, with 14 bases between. The germline gives CDR1 MNHEY, CDR2 SMNVEV (reference sequence).

The chain recombines TRBV24-1 with TRBJ2-3; D might be TRBD1 (6 bases). The germline CDR1 and CDR2 sequences are KGHDR and SFDVKD. V was shortened by 8 bases and J by 5 bases, with 13 bases between the two germline ends. The CDR3 is made up of 13 amino acids. The CDR3 protein is CATMQGYGDTQYF. The DNA of the CDR3 is TGTGCCACCATGCAGGGGTATGGAGATACGCAGTATTTT.

This chain uses TRBV20-1 with TRBJ1-6; tentatively, D is TRBD1 (6 bases). There are 15 residues in the CDR3. CDR1 DFQATT and CDR2 SNEGSKA come from the germline V gene (reference sequence). V lost 6 bases and J lost 9, with 21 bases in between. CDR3 nucleotides: TGCAGTGCGCCCGGCGGGGGCCACGGGGGTTCACCCCTCCACTTT. This gives the protein CSAPGGGHGGSPLHF.

The rearrangement uses TRBV7-9 and TRBJ2-5; D is tentatively TRBD1 or TRBD2 (6 bases each). The end of the DNA fits TRBJ2-7 better, so the J call may be wrong. The CDR3 loop spans 16 amino acids. Looked up from germline, CDR1 is SEHNR and CDR2 is FQNEAQ (reference sequence). The DNA of the CDR3 is TGTGCCAGCAGCTTAGAGCAGGGGAGGACGGCCTACGAGCAGTACTTC. Its protein product is CASSLEQGRTAYEQYF.

The V gene is TRBV5-1, the J gene TRBJ1-1; no clear D gene. The V gene's germline CDR1 is SGHRS and CDR2 YFSETQ. This CDR3 is 14 amino acids long. V gave up 4 bases and J gave up 4 bases, with 14 bases separating them. The DNA for the CDR3 is TGCGCCAGCAGCCCGTACCTCACGGGCACTGAAGCTTTCTTT. It specifies CASSPYLTGTEAFF. Variable domain in full (rest from reference TRBV5-1 and TRBJ1-1): KAGVTQTPRYLIKTRGQQVTLSCSPISGHRSVSWYQQTPGQGLQFLFEYFSETQRNKGNFPGRFSGRQFSNSRSEMNVSTLELGDSALYLCASSPYLTGTEAFFGQGTRLTVV.

The rearrangement links TRBV10-3 to TRBJ2-5; the match to TRBD1 covers 10 bases. The end of the DNA is better explained by TRBJ2-7, so the J call may be wrong. Germline assignment: CDR1 ENHRY and CDR2 SYGVKD. The CDR3 runs to 14 residues. CDR3 DNA: TGTGCCATCAGGGCGGACAGGGGGAGGAACGAGCAGTACTTC. Its translation is CAIRADRGRNEQYF.

J is TRBJ2-5 and V is TRBV12-3 or TRBV12-4; D is possibly TRBD2 (5 bases). The CDR3 has 16 residues. Trimming cost V 6 bases and J 0 bases, with 17 bases left between them. The CDR3 loop is CASSQQLGPNQETQYF. DNA of the CDR3: TGTGCCAGCAGCCAACAACTAGGGCCGAACCAAGAGACCCAGTACTTC.

The J gene is TRBJ2-1, the V gene TRBV5-1, with TRBD2 matching 7 bases. V was clipped by 1 base and J by 6 bases; unmatched bases: 10. The germline CDR1 and CDR2 sequences are SGHRS and YFSETQ. This CDR3 is 16 amino acids long. The CDR3 DNA follows: TGCGCCAGCAGCTTGTTGGGCGGGGGACCGACCAATGAGCAGTTCTTC. Amino acid sequence: CASSLLGGGPTNEQFF.

This chain links TRBV6-5 with TRBJ1-2; D perhaps matches TRBD1 (5 bases). V lost 6 bases to trimming and J lost 7 bases, with 18 bases between them. CDR1 and CDR2 (germline): MNHEY, SVGAGI. This CDR3 is built from 14 residues. CDR3 nucleotide sequence: TGTGCCAGCAGAGCCCCGACAGCGTTCCTTGGCTACACCTTC. Its translation is CASRAPTAFLGYTF.

The chain carries TRBV10-3 and TRBJ2-1; 7 bases are shared with TRBD1. Germline V gene data show CDR1 as ENHRY and CDR2 as SYGVKD. This CDR3 has 15 amino acids. V lost 8 bases and J lost 8; bases outside the gene matches: 15. The CDR3 bases are TGTGCCATCGGACTTACCGGGACAGCGCGTGATGAGCAGTTCTTC. It codes for CAIGLTGTARDEQFF.

In nucleotides, the CDR3 is TGTGCCAGCAGCTTAGCCCCCGGGACCATCGGGGGTGAGCAGTTCTTC. This sequence encodes CASSLAPGTIGGEQFF. V usage is TRBV7-7 and J usage is TRBJ2-1; weak D call: TRBD2 (6 bases). With 0 bases removed from V and 9 bases from J, the gap between germline ends came to 18 bases. Per the germline V gene, CDR1 is SSHAT and CDR2 is FNYEAQ (reference sequence). The CDR3 has 16 amino acids.

In this sample, this clonotype turned up a few times. This chain joins TRBV20-1 and TRBJ2-7; tentatively, D is TRBD1 or TRBD2 (5 bases each). The CDR3 consists of 13 residues. In germline, CDR1 is DFQATT, CDR2 SNEGSKA (reference sequence). Trimming cost V 6 bases and J 0 bases, with 12 bases left between them. CDR3 loop: CSAPGPPSYEQYF. Here the CDR3 DNA reads TGCAGTGCCCCGGGACCGCCCTCCTACGAGCAGTACTTC.

The chain recombines TRBV20-1 with TRBJ2-3; 8 nucleotides match TRBD2. Per the germline V gene, CDR1 is DFQATT and CDR2 is SNEGSKA (reference sequence). This CDR3 contains 13 residues. V shed 1 base, J shed 4 bases, and the junction held 1 base outside the gene matches. The CDR3 spells CSARAGGPDTQYF. The CDR3 region has the DNA TGCAGTGCTAGAGCGGGAGGGCCAGATACGCAGTATTTT.

In regard to this clonotype: Germline is not matched at one junction end, which may reflect a read error. The chain combines TRBV28 with TRBJ2-7, with D hard to call. Germline V gene sequence: CDR1 MDHEN, CDR2 SYDVKM. The CDR3 has 17 residues. CDR3 sequence reads: CASRLSKLWGTFYEQYF. For the CDR3, the DNA is TGTGCCAGCAGGTTATCTAAGTTGTGGGGAACCTTCTACGAGCAGTACTTC.

The V call is TRBV7-6, the J call TRBJ2-7, with D possibly being TRBD2 (6 bases). V lost 5 bases to trimming and J lost 7 bases, with 12 bases between them. The CDR3 runs to 12 residues. Germline V lookup: CDR1 SGHVS, CDR2 FNYEAQ. Here the CDR3 DNA reads TGTGCCAGCAGCCCCGGGGGATGGGAGCAGTACTTC. As protein: CASSPGGWEQYF.

The rearrangement uses TRBV20-1 and TRBJ2-7; TRBD2 matches at 7 bases. After removal of 5 bases from V and 2 bases from J, the junction contained 9 bases not matched to a gene. From germline, CDR1 is DFQATT and CDR2 SNEGSKA (reference sequence). The CDR3 runs 14 residues. The CDR3 region is CSAPRGRETYEQYF. The CDR3 nucleotides are TGCAGTGCTCCCCGTGGGCGGGAGACCTACGAGCAGTACTTC.

There are a few counts of this clonotype. The chain uses TRBV28 and TRBJ2-2; D is undetermined. CDR3 length: 14 amino acids. The germline V gene has CDR1 MDHEN and CDR2 SYDVKM. Trimming took 5 bases from V and 7 from J, leaving 14 bases between them. CDR3 protein: CASSPPGMGGELFF. The CDR3 nucleotides read TGTGCCAGCAGTCCCCCTGGCATGGGCGGGGAGCTGTTTTTT.

CDR3 in amino acids: CASSPTSGGAQETQYF. CDR3 in DNA: TGTGCCAGCAGCCCGACTAGCGGGGGCGCGCAAGAGACCCAGTACTTC. The genes are TRBV7-2 and TRBJ2-5, with TRBD2 identical over 12 bases. V shed 5 bases and J 2 bases; nucleotides not matched to a gene: 6. Germline values: CDR1 SGHTA, CDR2 FQGNSA. This CDR3 has 16 amino acids. Full variable domain (remainder filled in from reference TRBV7-2 and TRBJ2-5): GAGVSQSPSNKVTEKGKDVELRCDPISGHTALYWYRQSLGQGLEFLIYFQGNSAPDKSGLPSDRFSAERTGGSVSTLTIQRTQQEDSAVYLCASSPTSGGAQETQYFGPGTRLLVL.

The chain combines TRBV29-1 with TRBJ2-6, with no clear D. Germline assignment: CDR1 SQVTM and CDR2 ANQGSEA. This CDR3 has 14 amino acids. The V gene lost 4 bases and the J gene lost 3 bases, with 10 bases spanning the gap. CDR3 sequence: CSVALTFGANVLTF. DNA for the CDR3: TGCAGCGTTGCCCTGACGTTTGGGGCCAACGTCCTGACTTTC.

This clonotype was seen only a few times. The V gene is TRBV7-2, the J gene TRBJ1-6; no firm D call. The V and J ends lost 4 bases and 3 bases respectively, with 13 bases between them. The CDR3 sequence is 16 residues long. From germline, CDR1 is SGHTA and CDR2 FQGNSA. The CDR3 DNA is TGTGCCAGCAGCTCCCCCCGGACGGTCTATAATTCACCCCTCCACTTT. Translation gives CASSSPRTVYNSPLHF.